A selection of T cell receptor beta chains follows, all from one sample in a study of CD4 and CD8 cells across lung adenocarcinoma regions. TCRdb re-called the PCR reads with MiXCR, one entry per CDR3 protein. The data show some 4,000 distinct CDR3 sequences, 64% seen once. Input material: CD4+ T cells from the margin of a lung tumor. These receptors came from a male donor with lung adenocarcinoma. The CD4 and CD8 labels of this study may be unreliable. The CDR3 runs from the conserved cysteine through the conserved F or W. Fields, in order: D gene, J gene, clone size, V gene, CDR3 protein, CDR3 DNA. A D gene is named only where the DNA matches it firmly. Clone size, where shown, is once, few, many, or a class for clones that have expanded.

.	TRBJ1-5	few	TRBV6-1	CASSEEQLYQPQHF	TGTGCCAGCAGTGAGGAACAGCTCTATCAGCCCCAGCATTTT
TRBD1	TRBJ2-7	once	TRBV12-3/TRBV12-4	CASSGGQGYEQYF	TGTGCCAGCAGTGGAGGACAGGGCTACGAGCAGTACTTC
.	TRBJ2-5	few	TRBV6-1	CASSEAGLGGTETQYF	TGTGCCAGCAGTGAAGCGGGGCTGGGTGGTACAGAGACCCAGTACTTC
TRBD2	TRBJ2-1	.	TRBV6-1	CASSAREVNEQFF	TGTGCCAGCAGTGCACGGGAGGTGAATGAGCAGTTCTTC
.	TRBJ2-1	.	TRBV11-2	CASSYGTKELEQFF	TGTGCCAGCAGCTACGGGACGAAGGAACTTGAACAGTTCTTC
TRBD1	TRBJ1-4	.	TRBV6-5	CASSYSIGRGQEKLFF	TGTGCCAGCAGTTACTCGATTGGCAGGGGGCAGGAAAAACTGTTTTTT
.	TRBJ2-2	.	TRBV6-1	CASNLQQGGTGELFF	TGTGCCAGCAACCTACAACAGGGAGGTACCGGGGAGCTGTTTTTT
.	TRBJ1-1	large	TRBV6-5	CASSTQTGENTEAFF	TGTGCCAGCAGTACTCAGACAGGAGAGAACACTGAAGCTTTCTTT
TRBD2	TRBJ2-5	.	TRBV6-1	CASSEYREGTQYF	TGTGCCAGCAGTGAATATAGGGAGGGGACCCAGTACTTC
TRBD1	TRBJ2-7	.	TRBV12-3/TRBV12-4	CASRPGQESEQYF	TGTGCCAGCAGGCCGGGACAGGAGAGTGAGCAGTACTTC
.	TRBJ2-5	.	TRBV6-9	CASTRGGETQYF	TGTGCCAGCACTAGGGGGGGGGAGACCCAGTACTTC
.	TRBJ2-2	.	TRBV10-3	CAILGEEGPHTGELFF	TGTGCCATCCTCGGTGAGGAGGGCCCTCACACCGGGGAGCTGTTTTTT
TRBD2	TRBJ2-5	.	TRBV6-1	CASSGAGGLWETQYF	TGTGCCAGCAGTGGGGCGGGAGGCTTGTGGGAGACCCAGTACTTC
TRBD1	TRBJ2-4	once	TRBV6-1	CASSEVNRGIQYF	TGTGCCAGCAGTGAAGTAAACAGGGGCATTCAGTACTTC
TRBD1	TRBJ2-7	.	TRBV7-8	CASSFGQGGEQYF	TGTGCCAGCAGCTTTGGACAGGGGGGAGAGCAGTACTTC
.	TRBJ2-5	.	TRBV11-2	CASSLISPGSTGETQYF	TGTGCCAGCAGCTTAATTTCCCCGGGGAGTACCGGAGAGACCCAGTACTTC
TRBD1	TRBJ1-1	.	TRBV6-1	CASRVDRLSEAFF	TGTGCCAGCAGGGTGGACAGGTTGTCTGAAGCTTTCTTT
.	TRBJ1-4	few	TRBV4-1	CASSQAYEKLFF	TGCGCCAGCAGCCAAGCATATGAAAAACTGTTTTTT
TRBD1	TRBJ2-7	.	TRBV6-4	CASTGQEYEQYF	TGTGCCAGCACCGGACAGGAGTACGAGCAGTACTTC
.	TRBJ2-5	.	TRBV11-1	CASSLGTVGVETQYF	TGTGCCAGCAGCTTAGGGACAGTTGGGGTAGAGACCCAGTACTTC
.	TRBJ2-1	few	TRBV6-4	CASRMDGRGNEQFF	TGTGCCAGCCGGATGGACGGGAGAGGGAATGAGCAGTTCTTC
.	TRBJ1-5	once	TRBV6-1	CASSEGGARSNQPQHF	TGTGCCAGCAGTGAAGGAGGGGCGAGGAGCAATCAGCCCCAGCATTTT
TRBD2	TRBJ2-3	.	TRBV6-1	CASSAIAGGADTQYF	TGTGCCAGCAGTGCGATAGCGGGGGGGGCGGATACGCAGTATTTT
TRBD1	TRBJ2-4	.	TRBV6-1	CASIARDRGAKNIQYF	TGTGCCAGCATTGCCCGGGACAGGGGTGCCAAAAACATTCAGTACTTC
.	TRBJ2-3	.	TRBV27	CASSALGGRDQDTQYF	TGTGCCAGCAGTGCCCTAGGGGGGAGGGACCAAGATACCCAGTATTTT
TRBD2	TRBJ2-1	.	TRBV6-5	CASSYRTSGRNNEQFF	TGTGCCAGCAGTTACCGGACTAGCGGGAGAAACAATGAGCAGTTCTTC
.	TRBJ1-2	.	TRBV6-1	CASSDRGYTF	TGTGCCAGCAGTGATCGAGGCTACACCTTC
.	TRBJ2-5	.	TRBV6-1	CASTESGKETQYF	TGTGCCAGCACCGAATCCGGGAAAGAGACCCAGTACTTC
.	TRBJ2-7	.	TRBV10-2	CASSLKGGTVFPDEQYF	TGCGCCAGCAGCCTGAAGGGGGGGACAGTCTTCCCCGACGAGCAGTACTTC